This T cell receptor (beta chain) was sequenced for a study of CD8+ T cells in alopecia areata. A word on this clone: Antigen specificity is unknown.

cDNA prepared by RNA extraction and subsequent reverse transcription served as the template for sequencing. The assay was immunoSEQ multiplex PCR, and TCRdb's table has in-frame clones only and misses some. This sample has 150,000 or so clones; around 47% occur once, and the top ten carry roughly 6.8%. V lost 7 bases, J lost 4 bases, and 14 bases lay in between. From germline, CDR1 is SNHLY and CDR2 FYNNEI. The CDR3 loop spans 14 amino acids. Findings of the study overall: Mice showed TCR sharing more clearly than patients did, possibly owing to HLA.

Sequenced: CD4+ T cells sorted from blood. The chain carries TRBV2 and TRBJ2-1; D possibly corresponds to TRBD2 (5 bases). The origin of this receptor is a human donor with alopecia areata. CDR3 coding DNA: TGTGCCAGCACTCCGGGGTCGCCTTACAATGAGCAGTTCTTC. Protein product: CASTPGSPYNEQFF.